This entry lists 8 T cell receptor beta chains sequenced from one sample in a study of Ad26.COV2.S vaccination and SARS-CoV-2 variants. Only in-frame clones appear in the TCRdb table, and some are missing; sequencing was by immunoSEQ multiplex PCR. The table lists around 450,000 clones, over 75% of them singletons. As for treatment: around 19 received Ad26.COV2.S at low or high dose, single or two shots; 5 received placebo; per-sample allocation not given. Day 63 after the first injection of vaccine or placebo was the sampling time. This material consisted of peripheral blood, taken in a trial of Ad26.COV2.S vaccine versus placebo. The receptors shown here come from a person aged 18-65 years who received the Ad26.COV2.S COVID-19 vaccine or a placebo.

V and J are TRBV28 and TRBJ1-6; unclear D gene. This CDR3 spans 13 amino acids. CDR1 and CDR2 from the germline V gene are MDHEN and SYDVKM. V was cut by 2 bases and J by 7 bases, with 6 bases left in between. CDR3 DNA sequence: TGTGCCAGCAGTTTAGTGAGAAATTCACCCCTCCACTTT. Its translation is CASSLVRNSPLHF.

V and J are TRBV11-3 and TRBJ1-1; D not resolved. Germline V CDR1 and CDR2: SGHNT, YENEEA. The CDR3 contains 13 residues. V lost 5 bases, J lost 2 bases, and 9 bases lay in between. The chain's CDR3 is CASSPDGNTEAFF. The CDR3 DNA follows: TGTGCCAGCAGCCCGGACGGAAACACTGAAGCTTTCTTT. The entire variable domain, with the rest obtained from reference TRBV11-3 and TRBJ1-1, is as follows: EAGVVQSPRYKIIEKKQPVAFWCNPISGHNTLYWYLQNLGQGPELLIRYENEEAVDDSQLPKDRFSAERLKGVDSTLKIQPAELGDSAVYLCASSPDGNTEAFFGQGTRLTVV.

This sequence joins TRBV20-1 and TRBJ1-1; maybe TRBD1 (5 bases). CDR3 length equals 11 residues. The germline CDR1 and CDR2 sequences are DFQATT and SNEGSKA (reference sequence). V gave up 6 bases and J gave up 1 base, with 6 bases separating them. CDR3 in DNA: TGCAGTGCCGACAGGAACACTGAAGCTTTCTTT. Translating it yields CSADRNTEAFF.

The J gene is TRBJ2-1, the V gene TRBV6-1; D is unresolved. The CDR3 length is 13 residues. V was shortened by 5 bases and J by 7 bases, with 12 bases between the two germline ends. In germline, CDR1 is MNHNS, CDR2 SASEGT. The CDR3 coding sequence is TGTGCCAGCAGTCCCCTTCGAAAGAATGAGCAGTTCTTC. Amino acid sequence: CASSPLRKNEQFF.

This chain joins TRBV28 and TRBJ1-1; D unclear. Germline values: CDR1 MDHEN, CDR2 SYDVKM. V was clipped by 6 bases and J by 6 bases, with 17 bases between them. The CDR3 contains 14 residues. The CDR3 region is CASRRLLGWAEAFF. For the CDR3, the DNA is TGTGCCAGCAGGAGACTCCTGGGGTGGGCTGAAGCTTTCTTT.

The J gene is TRBJ1-5, the V gene TRBV19; 11 bases fit TRBD1. CDR3 length equals 13 residues. From germline, CDR1 is LNHDA and CDR2 SQIVND (reference sequence). J lost 8 bases, V lost 10 bases, and 7 bases had no gene match. Written as DNA, the CDR3 is TGTGCCACCGGACAGGGGGCGAGAGAGCCCCAGCATTTT. Translation gives CATGQGAREPQHF.

The chain carries TRBV5-5 and TRBJ2-2; 7 bases are a match to TRBD2. Germline loops: CDR1 SGHKS, CDR2 YYEKEE (reference sequence). V lost 4 bases and J lost 2; bases outside the gene matches: 14. The CDR3 totals 18 residues. CDR3 residues: CASSVAPGLRANTGELFF. The CDR3 coding sequence is TGTGCCAGCAGCGTAGCCCCGGGACTAAGAGCTAACACCGGGGAGCTGTTTTTT.

J is TRBJ2-4 and V is TRBV5-1; D may be TRBD1 (5 bases). Germline loops: CDR1 SGHRS, CDR2 YFSETQ. V shed 1 base and J shed 5 bases, with 13 bases lying between them. The CDR3 is 15 residues long. CDR3 nucleotides: TGCGCCAGCAGCTTGTCAGGGCGGTTTCAAAACATTCAGTACTTC. Amino acid sequence: CASSLSGRFQNIQYF. Based on the CDR3 plus reference TRBV5-1 and TRBJ2-4, the full variable domain is KAGVTQTPRYLIKTRGQQVTLSCSPISGHRSVSWYQQTPGQGLQFLFEYFSETQRNKGNFPGRFSGRQFSNSRSEMNVSTLELGDSALYLCASSLSGRFQNIQYFGAGTRLSVL.